This T cell receptor (beta chain) was obtained from a study of OX40 agonist ivuxolimab in advanced cancers. For the study at large: Participants averaged roughly 57 years of age (range about 23 to 80) and were around 85% male.

Produced via immunoSEQ multiplex PCR; TCRdb's table is partial and in-frame only. The repertoire holds fewer than 70,000 clones, 80% to 95% seen once, with 9.5% to 15% in the top ten. With regard to this clone: Antigen unknown.

The CDR3 contains 18 residues. Germline CDR1 is SGHTA and CDR2 is FQGTGA. J lost 0 bases, V lost 6 bases, and 13 bases had no gene match. Autoimmune disease history or systemic immunosuppression was exclusionary. Study results and caveats: At 0.1 to 3.0 mg/kg and by week 6, clonal expansion occurred in CD4+ and CD8+ blood T cells. Some nonresponders likewise displayed low normalized T-cell clonal expansion.

The J gene is TRBJ2-1, the V gene TRBV7-3; 8 bases line up with TRBD2. This TCR came from an adult with an advanced solid tumor such as melanoma, head and neck, liver or kidney cancer. Sequenced material: CD4+ or CD8+ T cells sorted from blood, taken in a trial of the OX40 agonist ivuxolimab. The CDR3 loop reads CASRYMAGGPRSYNEQFF. The CDR3 bases are TGTGCCAGCAGGTATATGGCGGGAGGTCCTCGCTCCTACAATGAGCAGTTCTTC.